This TCR beta chain stems from a study of a mutant IDH1 vaccine in newly diagnosed glioma. Study overall: Vaccines began 4-6 weeks after radiotherapy alone, or with temozolomide cycles. Patients under treatment included roughly 62% males and about 38% females and had a mean age of 40.4 years. Study-wide points: Patients showed vaccine-induced immune responses at a rate of roughly 93%. Whatever changes occurred in top peripheral T cell clonotypes seemed unrelated to pseudoprogression.

Turning to this clone: Its cognate antigen is unknown.

Time point denoted: week 11, during vaccination. Doses consisted of 300 ug of mutant IDH1 20-mer peptide each, paired with topical imiquimod. Sequencing used immunoSEQ multiplex PCR; TCRdb keeps in-frame clones, though not all of them. The sample includes fewer than 150,000 clones, roughly nine tenths of them seen just once. This clonotype was sampled from a woman in her fifties or sixties with glioma. Sequenced here: PBMCs, sampled from a glioma patient whose treatment included an IDH1 peptide vaccine.

For the CDR3, the DNA is TGTGCCAGCTCCGGACAGCCATACTCCTACGAGCAGTACTTC. Translated: CASSGQPYSYEQYF. J is TRBJ2-7 and V is TRBV28; TRBD1 is a possible D gene (6 bases). V lost 8 bases, J lost 0 bases, and 14 bases lay in between. Per the germline V gene, CDR1 is MDHEN and CDR2 is SYDVKM. The CDR3 has 14 amino acids. Variable domain in full (rest from reference TRBV28 and TRBJ2-7): DVKVTQSSRYLVKRTGEKVFLECVQDMDHENMFWYRQDPGLGLRLIYFSYDVKMKEKGDIPEGYSVSREKKERFSLILESASTNQTSMYLCASSGQPYSYEQYFGPGTRLTVT.